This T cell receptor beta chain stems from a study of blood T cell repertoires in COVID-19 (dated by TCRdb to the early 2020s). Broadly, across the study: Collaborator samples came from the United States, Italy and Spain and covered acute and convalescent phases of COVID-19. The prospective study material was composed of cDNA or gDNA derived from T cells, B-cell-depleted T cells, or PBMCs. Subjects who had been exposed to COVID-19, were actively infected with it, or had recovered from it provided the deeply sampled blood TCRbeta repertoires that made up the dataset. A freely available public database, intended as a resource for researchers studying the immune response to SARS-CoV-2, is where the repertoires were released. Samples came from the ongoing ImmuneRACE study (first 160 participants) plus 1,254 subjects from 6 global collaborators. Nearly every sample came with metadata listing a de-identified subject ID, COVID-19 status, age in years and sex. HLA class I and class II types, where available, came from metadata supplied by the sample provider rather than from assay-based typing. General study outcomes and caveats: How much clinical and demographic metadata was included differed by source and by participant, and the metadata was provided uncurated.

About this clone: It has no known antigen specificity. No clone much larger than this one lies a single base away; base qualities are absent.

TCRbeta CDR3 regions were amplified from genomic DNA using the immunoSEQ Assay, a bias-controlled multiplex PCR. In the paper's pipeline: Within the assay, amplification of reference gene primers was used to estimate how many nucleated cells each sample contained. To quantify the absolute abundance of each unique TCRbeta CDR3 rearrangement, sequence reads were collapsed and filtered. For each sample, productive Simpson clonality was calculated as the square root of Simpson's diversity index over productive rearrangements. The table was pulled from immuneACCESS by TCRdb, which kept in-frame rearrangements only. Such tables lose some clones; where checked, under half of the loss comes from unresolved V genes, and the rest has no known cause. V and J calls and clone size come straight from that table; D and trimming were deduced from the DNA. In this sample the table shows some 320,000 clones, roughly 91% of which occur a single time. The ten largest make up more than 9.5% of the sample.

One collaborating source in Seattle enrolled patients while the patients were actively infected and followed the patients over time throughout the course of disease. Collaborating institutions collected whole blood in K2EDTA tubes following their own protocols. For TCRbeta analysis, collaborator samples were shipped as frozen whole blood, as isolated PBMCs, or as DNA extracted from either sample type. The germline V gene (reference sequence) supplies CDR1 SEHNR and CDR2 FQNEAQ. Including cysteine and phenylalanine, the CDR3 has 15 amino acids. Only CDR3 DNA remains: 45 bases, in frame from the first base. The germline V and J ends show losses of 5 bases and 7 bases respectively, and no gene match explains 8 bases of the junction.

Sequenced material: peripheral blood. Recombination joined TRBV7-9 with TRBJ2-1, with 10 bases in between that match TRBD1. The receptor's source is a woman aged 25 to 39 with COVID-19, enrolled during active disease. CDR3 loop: CASSQWGQGRNEQFF. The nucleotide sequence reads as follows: TGTGCCAGCAGCCAGTGGGGACAGGGGCGGAATGAGCAGTTCTTC.